This T cell receptor beta chain was obtained from a study of monozygotic twins with inflammatory bowel disease. Whole-study findings and limits: T cell subtypes that differed could not be told apart. What may have added variability to patient repertoires is that immunosuppressive treatments differed.

Donors each contributed one blood sample measuring 2 to 3 ml. The length of the CDR3 is 17 residues. Looked up from germline, CDR1 is MGHDK and CDR2 is SYGVNS. Via template switching, UMIs carrying a 6-nucleotide sample barcode were introduced. TCRdb reprocessed the 5' RACE reads, keeping one entry per CDR3 protein, no DNA. This sample's table has approximately 400,000 distinct CDR3 sequences. A note on this clonotype: Its antigen is not identified.

The V and J genes are TRBV25-1 and TRBJ2-1; the D call from TCRdb, TRBD2, cannot be confirmed without DNA. What was sequenced was blood. The origin of this receptor is a human donor with ulcerative colitis or Crohn's disease, or a healthy co-twin of an affected twin (not recorded which). The CDR3 reads CASSELRGLSSYNEQFF.